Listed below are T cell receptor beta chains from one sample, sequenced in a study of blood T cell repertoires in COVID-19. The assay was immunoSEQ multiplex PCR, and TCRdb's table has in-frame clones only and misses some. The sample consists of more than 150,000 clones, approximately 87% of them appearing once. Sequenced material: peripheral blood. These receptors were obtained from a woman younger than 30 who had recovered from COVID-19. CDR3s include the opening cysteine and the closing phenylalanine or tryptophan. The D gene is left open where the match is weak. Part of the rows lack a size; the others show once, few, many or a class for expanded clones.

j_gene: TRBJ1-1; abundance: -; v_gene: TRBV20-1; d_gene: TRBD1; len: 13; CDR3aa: CSASGQGGTEAFF; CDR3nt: TGCAGTGCAAGTGGACAGGGAGGCACTGAAGCTTTCTTT
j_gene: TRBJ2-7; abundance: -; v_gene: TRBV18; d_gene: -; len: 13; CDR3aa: CASSLAGSYEQYF; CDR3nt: TGTGCCAGCTCACTGGCGGGATCGTACGAGCAGTACTTC
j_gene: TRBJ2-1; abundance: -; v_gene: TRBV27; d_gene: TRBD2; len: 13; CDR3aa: CATTPGGYNEQFF; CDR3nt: TGTGCCACCACCCCGGGGGGGTACAATGAGCAGTTCTTC
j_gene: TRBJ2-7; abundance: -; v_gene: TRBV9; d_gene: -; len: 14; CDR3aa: CASSVGLIDYEQYF; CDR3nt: TGTGCCAGCAGCGTAGGACTTATCGACTACGAGCAGTACTTC
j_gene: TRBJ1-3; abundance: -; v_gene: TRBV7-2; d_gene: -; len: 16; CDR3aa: CASSLASGRHGNTIYF; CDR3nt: TGTGCCAGCAGCTTAGCGTCGGGGAGACATGGAAACACCATATATTTT
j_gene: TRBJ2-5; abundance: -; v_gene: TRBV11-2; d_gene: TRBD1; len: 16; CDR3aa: CASSLDPPINRGTQYF; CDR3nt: TGTGCCAGCAGCTTAGATCCCCCAATTAACAGGGGGACCCAGTACTTC
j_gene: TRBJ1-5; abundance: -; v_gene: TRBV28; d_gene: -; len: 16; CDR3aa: CASTTRRGYSNQPQHF; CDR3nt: TGTGCCAGCACCACCCGACGGGGGTATAGCAATCAGCCCCAGCATTTT
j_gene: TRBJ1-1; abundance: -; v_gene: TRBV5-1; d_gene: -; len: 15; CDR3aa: CASSLVGQINTEAFF; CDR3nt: TGCGCCAGCAGCTTGGTGGGACAAATAAACACTGAAGCTTTCTTT
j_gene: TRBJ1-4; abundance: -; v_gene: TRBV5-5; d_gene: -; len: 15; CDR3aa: CASSHTKVPNEKLFF; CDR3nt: TGTGCCAGCAGCCACACCAAAGTCCCTAATGAAAAACTGTTTTTT
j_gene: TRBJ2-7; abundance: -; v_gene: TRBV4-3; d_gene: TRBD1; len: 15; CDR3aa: CASSQYTGAAYEQYF; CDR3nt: TGCGCCAGCAGCCAGTATACAGGGGCGGCCTACGAGCAGTACTTC
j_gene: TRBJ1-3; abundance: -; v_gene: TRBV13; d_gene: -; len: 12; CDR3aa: CASSIYENTIYF; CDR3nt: TGTGCCAGCAGTATATACGAGAACACCATATATTTT
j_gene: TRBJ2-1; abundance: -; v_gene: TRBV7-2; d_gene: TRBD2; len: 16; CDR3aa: CASSLAEAGGFNEQFF; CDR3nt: TGTGCCAGCAGCTTAGCGGAAGCGGGAGGGTTCAATGAGCAGTTCTTC
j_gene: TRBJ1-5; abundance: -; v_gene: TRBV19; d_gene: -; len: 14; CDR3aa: CASSLNRAVQPQHF; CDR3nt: TGTGCCAGTAGTTTAAACAGGGCTGTGCAGCCCCAGCATTTT
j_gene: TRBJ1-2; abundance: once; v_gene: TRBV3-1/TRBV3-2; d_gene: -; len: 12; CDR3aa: CASTKLGGAVAF; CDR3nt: TGTGCCAGCACCAAACTGGGCGGGGCTGTCGCCTTC
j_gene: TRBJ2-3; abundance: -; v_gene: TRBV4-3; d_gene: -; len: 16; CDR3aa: CASSQDPTGTPDTQYF; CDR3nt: TGCGCCAGCAGCCAAGATCCGACCGGGACTCCAGATACGCAGTATTTT
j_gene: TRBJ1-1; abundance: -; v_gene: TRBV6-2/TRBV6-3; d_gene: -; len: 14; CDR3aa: CASSYSMANTEAFF; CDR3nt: TGTGCCAGCAGTTACTCGATGGCGAACACTGAAGCTTTCTTT